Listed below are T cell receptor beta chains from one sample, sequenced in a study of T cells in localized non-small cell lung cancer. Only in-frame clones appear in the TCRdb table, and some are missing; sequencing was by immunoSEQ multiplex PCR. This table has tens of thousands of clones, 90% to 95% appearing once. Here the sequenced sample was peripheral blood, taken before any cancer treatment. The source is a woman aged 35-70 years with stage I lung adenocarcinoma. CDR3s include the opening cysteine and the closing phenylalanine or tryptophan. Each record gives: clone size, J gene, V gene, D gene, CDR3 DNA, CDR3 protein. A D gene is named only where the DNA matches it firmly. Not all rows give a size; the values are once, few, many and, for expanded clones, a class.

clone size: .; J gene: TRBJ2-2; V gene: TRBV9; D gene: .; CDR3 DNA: TGTGCCAGCAGCGTAGGCGAGAACACCGGGGAGCTGTTTTTT; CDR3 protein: CASSVGENTGELFF
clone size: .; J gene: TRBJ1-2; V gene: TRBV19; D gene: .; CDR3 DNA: TGTGCCAGTAGTAAAGGGCCAGGGATCTATGGCTACACCTTC; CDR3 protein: CASSKGPGIYGYTF
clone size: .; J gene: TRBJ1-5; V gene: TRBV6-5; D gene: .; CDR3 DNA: TGTGCCAGCAGTTACAACTCCGCGGATAATCAGCCCCAGCATTTT; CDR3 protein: CASSYNSADNQPQHF
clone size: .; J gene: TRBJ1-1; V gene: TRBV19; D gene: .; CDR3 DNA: TGTGCCAGTAGGTCGCTACAGGGACTAAACACTGAAGCTTTCTTT; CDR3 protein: CASRSLQGLNTEAFF
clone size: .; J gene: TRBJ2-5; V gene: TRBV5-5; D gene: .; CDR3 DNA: TGTGCCAGCAGCCACACCGGACAGATACGCCAAGAGACCCAGTACTTC; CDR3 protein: CASSHTGQIRQETQYF
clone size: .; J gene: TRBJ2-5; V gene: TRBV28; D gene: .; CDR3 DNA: TGTGCCAGCAGTTTTGTCAGCCAAGAGACCCAGTACTTC; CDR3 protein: CASSFVSQETQYF
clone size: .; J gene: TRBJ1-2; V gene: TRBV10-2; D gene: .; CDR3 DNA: TGCGCCAGCAGTGAGTCAGGAAAGAGGAAGAGTCGGTACACCTTC; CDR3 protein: CASSESGKRKSRYTF
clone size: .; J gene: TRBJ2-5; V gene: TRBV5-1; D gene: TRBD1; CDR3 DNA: TGCGCCAGCAGCTTGGGACAGGGGGAAGAGACCCAGTACTTC; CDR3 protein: CASSLGQGEETQYF
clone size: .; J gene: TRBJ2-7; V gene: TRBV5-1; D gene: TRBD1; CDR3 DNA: TGCGCCAGCAGCTTGAACAGGGGGCGCTTATACTACGAGCAGTACTTC; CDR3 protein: CASSLNRGRLYYEQYF
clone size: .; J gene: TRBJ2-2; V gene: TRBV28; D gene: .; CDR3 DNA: TGTGCCAGCAGTCCTGTTACCCCAGGCACCGGGGAGCTGTTTTTT; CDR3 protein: CASSPVTPGTGELFF
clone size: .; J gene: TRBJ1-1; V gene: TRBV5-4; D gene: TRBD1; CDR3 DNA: TGTGCCAGCAGCTTGGGACAGGGGCTAGGGAACACTGAAGCTTTCTTT; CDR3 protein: CASSLGQGLGNTEAFF
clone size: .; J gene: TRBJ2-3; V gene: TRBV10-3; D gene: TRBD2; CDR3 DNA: TGTGCCATCAGTGAGTTCGGACTAGCGGGGGCCACAGATACGCAGTATTTT; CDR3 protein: CAISEFGLAGATDTQYF
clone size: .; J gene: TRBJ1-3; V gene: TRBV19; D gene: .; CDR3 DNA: TGTGCCAGTAGTCCATTCAGCAGGGGATCTGGAAACACCATATATTTT; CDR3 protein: CASSPFSRGSGNTIYF
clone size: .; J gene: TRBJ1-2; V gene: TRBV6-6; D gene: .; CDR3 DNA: TGTGCCAGCAGTTACTCGAAATTCCCCGCGCGGGGCTACACCTTC; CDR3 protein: CASSYSKFPARGYTF
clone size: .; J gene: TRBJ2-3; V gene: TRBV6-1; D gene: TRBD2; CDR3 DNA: TGTGCCAGCAGTGAATGGGGTAGCGGGGGCCCCGCCCTCCTGTCTGTCACAGATACGCAGTATTTT; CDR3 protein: CASSEWGSGGPALLSVTDTQYF
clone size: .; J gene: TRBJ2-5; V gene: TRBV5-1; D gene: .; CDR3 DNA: TGCGCCAGCAGCTTGGAGGGGTCGGAGACCCAGTACTTC; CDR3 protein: CASSLEGSETQYF
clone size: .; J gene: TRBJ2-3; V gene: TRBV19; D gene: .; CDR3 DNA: TGTGCCAGTAGTAGGCCCTTCCCAGATACGCAGTATTTT; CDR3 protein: CASSRPFPDTQYF
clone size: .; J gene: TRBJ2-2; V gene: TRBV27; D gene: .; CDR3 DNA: TGTGCCAGCAGTTTATTCTGGAGAGGCAAGGAAAACACCGGGGAGCTGTTTTTT; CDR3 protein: CASSLFWRGKENTGELFF
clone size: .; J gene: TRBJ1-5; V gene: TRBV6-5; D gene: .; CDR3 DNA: TGTGCCAGCAGTAGTCGCCCTCGTCAGCCCCAGCATTTT; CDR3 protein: CASSSRPRQPQHF
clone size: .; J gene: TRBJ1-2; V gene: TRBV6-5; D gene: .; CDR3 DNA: TGTGCCAGCAGATTAGACGGGGAGGATCGCTACACCTTC; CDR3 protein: CASRLDGEDRYTF
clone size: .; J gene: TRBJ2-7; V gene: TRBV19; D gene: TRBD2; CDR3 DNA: TGTGCCAGTAGACTTTCGACTAGCGGAGCCTACGAGCAGTACTTC; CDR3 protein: CASRLSTSGAYEQYF
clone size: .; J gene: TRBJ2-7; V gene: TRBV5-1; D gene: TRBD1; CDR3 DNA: TGCGCCAGCAGCTCGCGGACAGGGGGAAGAATCGCCTACGAGCAGTACTTC; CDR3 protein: CASSSRTGGRIAYEQYF
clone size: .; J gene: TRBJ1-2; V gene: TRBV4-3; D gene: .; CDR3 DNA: TGCGCCAGCAGCCAACGGGACACGGAGTACTATGGCTACACCTTC; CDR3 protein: CASSQRDTEYYGYTF
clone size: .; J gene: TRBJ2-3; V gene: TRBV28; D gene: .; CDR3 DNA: TGTGCCAGCAGCCCCCTCCCGGGGGTTCCAGATACGCAGTATTTT; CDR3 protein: CASSPLPGVPDTQYF
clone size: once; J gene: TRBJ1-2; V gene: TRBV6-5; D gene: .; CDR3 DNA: TGTGCCAGCAGTTGGAACACAGGTGCCCTTTGGTATGGCTACACCTTC; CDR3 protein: CASSWNTGALWYGYTF
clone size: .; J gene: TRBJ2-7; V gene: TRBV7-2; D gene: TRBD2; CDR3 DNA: TGTGCCAGCAGCTTAAGCGGGGTCTCCTACGAGCAGTACTTC; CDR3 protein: CASSLSGVSYEQYF
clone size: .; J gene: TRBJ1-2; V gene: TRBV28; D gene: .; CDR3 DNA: TGTGCCAGCAGTTTACGCCCTGTGTATGGCTACACCTTC; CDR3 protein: CASSLRPVYGYTF
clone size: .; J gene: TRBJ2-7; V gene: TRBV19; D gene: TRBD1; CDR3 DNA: TGTGCCAGTAGTATATATGCTGGACAGGGATCCGAGCAGTACTTC; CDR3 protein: CASSIYAGQGSEQYF
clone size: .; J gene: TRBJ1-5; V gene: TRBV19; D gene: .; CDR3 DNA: TGTGCCACACTTGAACAGGGCAGGGTTTTTCAGCCCCAGCATTTT; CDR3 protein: CATLEQGRVFQPQHF
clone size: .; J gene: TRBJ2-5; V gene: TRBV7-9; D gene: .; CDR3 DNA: TGTGCCAGCAGTGGGTACACAGGACAAGAGACCCAGTACTTC; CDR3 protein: CASSGYTGQETQYF
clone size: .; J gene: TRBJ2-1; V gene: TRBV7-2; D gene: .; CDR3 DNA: TGTGCCAGCAGCGTAACCGGCGGATACAATGAGCAGTTCTTC; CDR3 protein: CASSVTGGYNEQFF
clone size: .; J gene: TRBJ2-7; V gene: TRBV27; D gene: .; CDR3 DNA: TGTGCCAGCAGGTCCTTGGGGGGACAGTACGAGCAGTACTTC; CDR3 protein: CASRSLGGQYEQYF
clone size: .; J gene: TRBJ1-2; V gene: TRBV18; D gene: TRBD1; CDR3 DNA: TGTGCCAGCTCACCGCAGACCAGGGGGCACGAATATGGCTACACCTTC; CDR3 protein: CASSPQTRGHEYGYTF
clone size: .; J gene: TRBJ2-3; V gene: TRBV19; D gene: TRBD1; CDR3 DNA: TGTGCCAGTAGTATACTGGGACAGGGGTCAGATACGCAGTATTTT; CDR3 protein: CASSILGQGSDTQYF
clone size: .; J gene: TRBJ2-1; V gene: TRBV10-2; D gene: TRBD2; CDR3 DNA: TGCGCCAGCAGAGATGAGACTAGCGGGGGTTATGAGCAGTTCTTC; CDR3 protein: CASRDETSGGYEQFF
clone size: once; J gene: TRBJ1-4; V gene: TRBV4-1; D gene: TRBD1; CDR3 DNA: TGCGCCAGCAGCCCTTCGACAGGGCTGGGTAATGAAAAACTGTTTTTT; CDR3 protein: CASSPSTGLGNEKLFF
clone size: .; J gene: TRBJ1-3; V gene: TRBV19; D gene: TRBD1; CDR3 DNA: TGTGCCAGTAGTTTCCGGGACAGGGGGCTCTCTGGAAACACCATATATTTT; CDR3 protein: CASSFRDRGLSGNTIYF
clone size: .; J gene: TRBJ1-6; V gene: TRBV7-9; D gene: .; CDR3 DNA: TGTGCCAGCAGCGGATCAGGGAATTCACCCCTCCACTTT; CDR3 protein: CASSGSGNSPLHF
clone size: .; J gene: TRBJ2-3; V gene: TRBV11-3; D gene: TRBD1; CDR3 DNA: TGTGCCAGCAGCCTCAGGGGGATCACAGATACGCAGTATTTT; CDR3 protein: CASSLRGITDTQYF
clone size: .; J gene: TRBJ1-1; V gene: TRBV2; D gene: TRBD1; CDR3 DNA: TGTGCCAGCACCGCCCGGGACAGGCTTGAAACTTTCTTT; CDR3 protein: CASTARDRLETFF
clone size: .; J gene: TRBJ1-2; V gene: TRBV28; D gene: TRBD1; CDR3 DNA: TGTGCCAGCAGCCCAGGGACAGCCGCTGGCTACACCTTC; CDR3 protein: CASSPGTAAGYTF
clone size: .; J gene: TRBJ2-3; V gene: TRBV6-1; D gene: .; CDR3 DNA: TGTGCCAGCAGTGAAATGGTGGATACGCAGTATTTT; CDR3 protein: CASSEMVDTQYF
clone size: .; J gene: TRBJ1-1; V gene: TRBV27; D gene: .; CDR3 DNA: TGTGCCAGCAGTTTTAGTCCAGGGAGTTGGACTGAAGCTTTCTTT; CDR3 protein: CASSFSPGSWTEAFF
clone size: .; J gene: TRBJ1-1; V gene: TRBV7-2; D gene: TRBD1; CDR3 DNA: TGTGCCAGCAGCTCCCGGACAGGGGTGAACACTGAAGCTTTCTTT; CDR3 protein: CASSSRTGVNTEAFF
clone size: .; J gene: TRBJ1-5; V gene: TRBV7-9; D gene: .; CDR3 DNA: TGTGCCAGCAGCTTGGGCAGGGTCTCCGCTGGGAGCAATCAGCCCCAGCATTTT; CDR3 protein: CASSLGRVSAGSNQPQHF
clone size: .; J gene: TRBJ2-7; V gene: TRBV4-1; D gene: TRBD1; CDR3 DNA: TGCGCCAGCAGCCGAACTACCGGGACAGGGAATTCGCCCTACGAGCAGTACTTC; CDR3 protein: CASSRTTGTGNSPYEQYF
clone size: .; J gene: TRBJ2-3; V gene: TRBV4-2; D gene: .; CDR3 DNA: TGTGCCAGCAGCCAGCGCCAGGGAGGGGGAACAGATACGCAGTATTTT; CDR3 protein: CASSQRQGGGTDTQYF
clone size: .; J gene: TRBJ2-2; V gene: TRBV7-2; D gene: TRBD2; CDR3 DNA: TGTGCCAGCAGCTTAGCTAGCGGGGGGATAAACACCGGGGAGCTGTTTTTT; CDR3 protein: CASSLASGGINTGELFF
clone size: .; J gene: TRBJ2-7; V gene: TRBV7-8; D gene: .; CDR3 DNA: TGTGCCAGCAGCATCCTGACACAGCCCTACGAGCAGTACTTC; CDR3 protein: CASSILTQPYEQYF
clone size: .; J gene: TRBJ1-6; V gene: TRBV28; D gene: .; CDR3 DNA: TGTGCCAGCAGTCCGCCAGGGTATAATTCACCCCTCCACTTT; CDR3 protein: CASSPPGYNSPLHF
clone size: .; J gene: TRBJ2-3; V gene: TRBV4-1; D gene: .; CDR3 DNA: TGCGCCAGCAGCCACCCCCTGGATACGCAGTATTTT; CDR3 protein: CASSHPLDTQYF
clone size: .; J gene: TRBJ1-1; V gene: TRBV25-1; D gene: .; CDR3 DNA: TGTGCCAGCAGTGAATACCAATCCAGGGAGGTCAGCACTGAAGCTTTCTTT; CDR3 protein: CASSEYQSREVSTEAFF
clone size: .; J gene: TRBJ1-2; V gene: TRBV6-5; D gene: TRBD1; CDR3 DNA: TGTGCCAGCAGAACCGGGACAGGGAACTATGGCTACACCTTC; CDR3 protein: CASRTGTGNYGYTF
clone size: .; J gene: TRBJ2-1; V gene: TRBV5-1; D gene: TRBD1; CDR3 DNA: TGCGCCAGCAGCGCAGGACAGGGGTCCTACAATGAGCAGTTCTTC; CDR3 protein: CASSAGQGSYNEQFF
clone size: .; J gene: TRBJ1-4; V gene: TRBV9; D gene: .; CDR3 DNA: TGTGCCAGCAGCAGCAATGAAAAACTGTTTTTT; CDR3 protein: CASSSNEKLFF